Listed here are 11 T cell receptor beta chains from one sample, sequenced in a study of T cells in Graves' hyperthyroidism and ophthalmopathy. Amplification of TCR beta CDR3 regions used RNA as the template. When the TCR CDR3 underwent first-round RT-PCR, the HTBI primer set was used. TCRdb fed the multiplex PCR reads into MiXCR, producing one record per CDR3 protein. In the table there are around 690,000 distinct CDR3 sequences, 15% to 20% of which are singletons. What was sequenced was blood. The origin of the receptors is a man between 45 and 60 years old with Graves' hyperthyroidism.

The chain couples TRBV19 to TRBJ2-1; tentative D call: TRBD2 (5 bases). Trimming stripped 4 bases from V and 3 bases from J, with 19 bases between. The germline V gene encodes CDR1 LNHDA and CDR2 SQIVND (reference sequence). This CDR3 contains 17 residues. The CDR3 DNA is TGTGCCAGTAGTAGTGTATCTATGGAGGAAAACTACAATGAGCAGTTCTTC. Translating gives CASSSVSMEENYNEQFF.

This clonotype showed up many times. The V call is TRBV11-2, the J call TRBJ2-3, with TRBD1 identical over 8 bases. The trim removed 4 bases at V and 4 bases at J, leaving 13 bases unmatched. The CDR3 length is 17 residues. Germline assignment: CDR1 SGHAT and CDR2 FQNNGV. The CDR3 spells CASSSLTGGFKSDTQYF. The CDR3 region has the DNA TGTGCCAGCAGCTCCCTAACAGGGGGGTTTAAGTCAGATACGCAGTATTTT.

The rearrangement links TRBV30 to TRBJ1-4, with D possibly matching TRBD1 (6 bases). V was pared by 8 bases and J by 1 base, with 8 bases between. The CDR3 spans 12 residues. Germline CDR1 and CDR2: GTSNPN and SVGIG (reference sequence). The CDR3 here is CAGGGTNEKLFF. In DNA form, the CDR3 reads TGTGCCGGAGGGGGAACTAATGAAAAACTGTTTTTT.

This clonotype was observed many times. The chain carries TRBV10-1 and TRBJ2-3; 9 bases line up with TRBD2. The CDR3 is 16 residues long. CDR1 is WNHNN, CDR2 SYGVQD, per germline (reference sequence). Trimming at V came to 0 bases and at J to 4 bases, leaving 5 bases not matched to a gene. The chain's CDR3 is CASSESPAGGPDTQYF. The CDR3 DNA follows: TGCGCCAGCAGTGAGTCTCCTGCGGGAGGGCCAGATACGCAGTATTTT.

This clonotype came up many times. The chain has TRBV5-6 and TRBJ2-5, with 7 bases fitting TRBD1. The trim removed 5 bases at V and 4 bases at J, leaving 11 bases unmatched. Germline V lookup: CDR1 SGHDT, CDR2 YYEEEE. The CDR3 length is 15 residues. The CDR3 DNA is TGTGCCAGCAGTTTGACAGGGTTTAGGGGAGAGACCCAGTACTTC. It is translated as CASSLTGFRGETQYF.

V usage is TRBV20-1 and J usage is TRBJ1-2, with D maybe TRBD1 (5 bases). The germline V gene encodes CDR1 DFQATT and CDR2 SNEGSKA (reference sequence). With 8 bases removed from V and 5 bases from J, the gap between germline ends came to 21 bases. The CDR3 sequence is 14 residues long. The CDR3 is CSPFGVSEGYGYTF. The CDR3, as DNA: TGCAGTCCATTTGGGGTCTCCGAGGGGTATGGCTACACCTTC.

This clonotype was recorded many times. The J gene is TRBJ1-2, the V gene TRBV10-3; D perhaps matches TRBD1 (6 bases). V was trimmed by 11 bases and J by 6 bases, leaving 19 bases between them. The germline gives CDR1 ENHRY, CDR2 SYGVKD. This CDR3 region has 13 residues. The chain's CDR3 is CASRSQGQDGYTF. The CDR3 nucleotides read TGTGCCTCTCGGTCCCAGGGGCAAGATGGCTACACCTTC.

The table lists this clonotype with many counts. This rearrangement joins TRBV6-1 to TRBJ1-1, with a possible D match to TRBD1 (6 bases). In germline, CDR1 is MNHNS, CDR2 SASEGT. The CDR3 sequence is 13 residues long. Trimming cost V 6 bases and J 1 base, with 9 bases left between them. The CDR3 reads CASRRQENTEAFF. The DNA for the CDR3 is TGTGCCAGCAGACGACAGGAGAACACTGAAGCTTTCTTT.

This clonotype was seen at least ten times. CDR3 sequence reads: CASSPRGDYGYTF. The CDR3 DNA reads TGTGCCAGCTCACCAAGGGGGGACTATGGCTACACCTTC. This chain uses TRBV18 with TRBJ1-2, with D tentatively TRBD1 (6 bases). The CDR3 extends over 13 amino acids. Germline V gene lookup returns CDR1 KGHSH and CDR2 LQKENI. V lost 2 bases and J lost 3, with 7 bases in between.

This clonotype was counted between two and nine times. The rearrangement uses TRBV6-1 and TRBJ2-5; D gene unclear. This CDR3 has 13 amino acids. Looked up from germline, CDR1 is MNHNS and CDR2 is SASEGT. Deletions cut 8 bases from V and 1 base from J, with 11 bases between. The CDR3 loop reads CASGLYPQETQYF. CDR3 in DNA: TGTGCCAGCGGGTTATATCCCCAAGAGACCCAGTACTTC.

CDR3 protein: CASSPREGIYNEQFF. The CDR3 coding sequence is TGTGCCAGCAGTCCGCGGGAGGGTATCTACAATGAGCAGTTCTTC. The chain employs TRBV28 and TRBJ2-1, with 9 bases lining up with TRBD2. The CDR3 extends over 15 amino acids. Trimming cost V 5 bases and J 3 bases; bases outside gene matches: 5. In germline, CDR1 is MDHEN, CDR2 SYDVKM.